One and the same sample provided the 12 T cell receptor beta chains below, sequenced in a study of beta chain features in type 1 diabetes. What was sequenced were expressed TCRB transcripts, since all of the isolated RNA had been reverse transcribed. Generated by immunoSEQ multiplex PCR, the TCRdb table keeps only in-frame clones and is missing some. The sample includes around 280,000 clones, approximately 8% of them seen just once. The material sequenced was central memory CD4+ T cells from blood. The receptors stem from a woman younger than 35 in good health.

This chain joins TRBV15 and TRBJ2-4, with 8 bases fitting TRBD2. This CDR3 has 15 residues. V lost 5 bases, J lost 6 bases, and 9 bases stayed unmatched. CDR1 and CDR2 (germline): LNHNV, YYDKDF (reference sequence). The CDR3 loop reads CATSGQSGRGNIQYF. The CDR3 bases are TGTGCCACCAGCGGACAGTCCGGGAGGGGAAACATTCAGTACTTC.

This chain uses TRBV7-3 with TRBJ2-3; TRBD2 agrees at 7 bases. From germline, CDR1 is SGHTA and CDR2 FQGTGA. V shed 5 bases and J 1 base; nucleotides not matched to a gene: 12. This CDR3 has 17 amino acids. CDR3 nucleotide sequence: TGTGCCAGCAGCATGGGGCTTCGGGGGAGGGGCACAGATACGCAGTATTTT. Protein: CASSMGLRGRGTDTQYF.

The chain joins TRBV6-5 to TRBJ2-5, with 9 nucleotides matching TRBD1. The V and J ends lost 6 bases and 3 bases, in that order; junction bases with no gene match: 8. This CDR3 is 15 amino acids long. Germline CDR1 MNHEY, CDR2 SVGAGI. CDR3 in DNA: TGTGCCAGCAGCCAATCCCGGGACAGGGAAGAGACCCAGTACTTC. It yields the protein CASSQSRDREETQYF.

This clone was observed many times. The chain couples TRBV25-1 to TRBJ2-1, with 14 bases lining up with TRBD2. After removal of 7 bases from V and 3 bases from J, the junction contained 5 bases not matched to a gene. The germline CDR1 and CDR2 sequences are MGHDK and SYGVNS. This CDR3 has 16 residues. This CDR3 reads CASMGLAGAVYNEQFF. CDR3 in DNA: TGTGCCAGCATGGGACTAGCGGGAGCGGTCTACAATGAGCAGTTCTTC.

The chain employs TRBV7-3 and TRBJ1-1; 8 nucleotides match TRBD1. Losses at the gene ends were 1 base for V and 4 bases for J; bases not matched to a gene: 8. CDR3 size: 16 residues. The germline V gene encodes CDR1 SGHTA and CDR2 FQGTGA. CDR3: CASSLMPGGVSTEAFF. The CDR3 nucleotides read TGTGCCAGCAGCTTAATGCCAGGGGGCGTGAGCACTGAAGCTTTCTTT.

J is TRBJ1-1 and V is TRBV7-2; D is uncertain. This CDR3 has 15 residues. Between the trimmed V and J ends, which lost 5 bases and 0 bases, there was a span of 13 bases. CDR1 and CDR2 from the germline V gene are SGHTA and FQGNSA. The CDR3 here is CASSPRGPLNTEAFF. The CDR3 DNA is TGTGCCAGCAGCCCAAGAGGGCCGCTGAACACTGAAGCTTTCTTT.

This clone was counted between two and nine times. J is TRBJ2-5 and V is TRBV7-9; TRBD2 agrees at 11 bases. CDR3 length: 16 amino acids. Germline CDR1 reads SEHNR; CDR2 reads FQNEAQ (reference sequence). With V trimmed by 4 bases and J by 5 bases, 9 bases remained unmatched. This CDR3 reads CASSSLAGGRGETQYF. For the CDR3, the DNA is TGTGCCAGCAGCTCCTTAGCGGGAGGGAGAGGGGAGACCCAGTACTTC.

This chain joins TRBV21-1 and TRBJ2-2. TRBV21-1 is a pseudogene. The CDR3 has 14 amino acids. DNA of the CDR3: TGTGCCAGCAGCGGGGTTATACTCCGAGGGGAGCTGTTTTTT. Translating gives CASSGVILRGELFF.

The chain joins TRBV9 to TRBJ2-1, with 11 bases identical to TRBD2. Germline CDR1 reads SGDLS; CDR2 reads YYNGEE. This CDR3 contains 18 residues. V trimming: 0 bases; J trimming: 9 bases; junction bases outside the gene matches: 14. The chain's CDR3 is CASSVALLTQGTSGEQFF. For the CDR3, the DNA is TGTGCCAGCAGCGTAGCCCTACTGACCCAGGGGACTAGCGGTGAGCAGTTCTTC.

The CDR3 reads CAWSLGLAGNTIYF. The CDR3 bases are TGTGCCTGGAGTCTCGGGCTGGCTGGAAACACCATATATTTT. J is TRBJ1-3 and V is TRBV30; no firm D call. V was pared by 2 bases and J by 2 bases, with 10 bases between. This CDR3 has 14 amino acids. Per the germline V gene, CDR1 is GTSNPN and CDR2 is SVGIG (reference sequence).

This clone has more than one count but fewer than ten. In DNA form, the CDR3 reads TGCGCCAGCAGCATCCAACCCAGCGGTTACTACAATGAGCAGTTCTTC. This gives the protein CASSIQPSGYYNEQFF. The V gene is TRBV5-1, the J gene TRBJ2-1; D is perhaps TRBD2 (5 bases). Trimming removed 4 bases at V and 3 bases at J, with 17 bases between. This CDR3 is 16 amino acids long. Germline CDR1 SGHRS, CDR2 YFSETQ.

The chain combines TRBV6-6 with TRBJ1-6; no reliable D call. The V end was cut by 6 bases, the J end by 5 bases, with 5 bases between. The CDR3 is 12 amino acids. From germline, CDR1 is MNHNY and CDR2 SVGAGI (reference sequence). The CDR3 protein is CASRMNNSPLHF. The CDR3 DNA reads TGTGCCAGCAGGATGAATAATTCACCCCTCCACTTT.